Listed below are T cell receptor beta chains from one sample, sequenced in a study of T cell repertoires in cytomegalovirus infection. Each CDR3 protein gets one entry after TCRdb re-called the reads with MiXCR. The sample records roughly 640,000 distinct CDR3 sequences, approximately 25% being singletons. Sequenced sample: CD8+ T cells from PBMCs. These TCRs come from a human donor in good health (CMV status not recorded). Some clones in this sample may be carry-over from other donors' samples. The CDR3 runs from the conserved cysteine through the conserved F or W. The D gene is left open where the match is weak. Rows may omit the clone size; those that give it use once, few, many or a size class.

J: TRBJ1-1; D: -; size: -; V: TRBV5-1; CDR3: CAKPLQGNTEAFF; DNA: TGCGCCAAACCGCTACAGGGGAACACTGAAGCTTTCTTT
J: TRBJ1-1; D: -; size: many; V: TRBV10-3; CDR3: CAISPGEGWTEAFF; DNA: TGTGCCATCAGTCCCGGGGAGGGATGGACTGAAGCTTTCTTT
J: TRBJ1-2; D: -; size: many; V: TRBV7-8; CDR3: CASSLNEAPGYGYTF; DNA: TGTGCCAGCAGCTTAAATGAGGCCCCAGGGTATGGCTACACCTTC
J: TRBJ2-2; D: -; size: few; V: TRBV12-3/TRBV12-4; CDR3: CASSFLGPGELFF; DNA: TGTGCCAGCAGTTTCTTAGGGCCCGGGGAGCTGTTTTTT
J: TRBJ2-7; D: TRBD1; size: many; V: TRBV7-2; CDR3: CASSLDRHEQYF; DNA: TGTGCCAGCAGCCTGGACAGGCACGAGCAGTACTTC
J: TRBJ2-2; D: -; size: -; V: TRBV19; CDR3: CASQAGAGTGELFF; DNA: TGTGCCAGTCAAGCAGGGGCTGGCACCGGGGAGCTGTTTTTT
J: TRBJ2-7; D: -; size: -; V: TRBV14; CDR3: CASSPPGVAGAYEQYF; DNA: TGTGCCAGCAGCCCGCCGGGGGTGGCAGGCGCCTACGAGCAGTACTTC
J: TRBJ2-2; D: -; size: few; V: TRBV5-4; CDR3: CAFHRDTGELFF; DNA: TGTGCCTTCCACAGGGACACCGGGGAGCTGTTTTTT
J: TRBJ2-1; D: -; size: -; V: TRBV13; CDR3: CASSLGARGEQFF; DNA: TGTGCCAGCAGCTTAGGGGCTAGGGGTGAGCAGTTCTTC
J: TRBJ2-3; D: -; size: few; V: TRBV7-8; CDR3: CASNLRASADTQYF; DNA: TGTGCCAGCAACTTAAGGGCCAGCGCAGATACGCAGTATTTT
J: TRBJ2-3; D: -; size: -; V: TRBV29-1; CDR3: CSLGGGDTQYF; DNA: TGCAGCCTGGGGGGCGGAGATACGCAGTATTTT
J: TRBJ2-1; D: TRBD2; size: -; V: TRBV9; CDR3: CASSATSGGAADEQFF; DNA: TGTGCCAGCAGCGCGACTAGCGGGGGGGCCGCCGATGAGCAGTTCTTC
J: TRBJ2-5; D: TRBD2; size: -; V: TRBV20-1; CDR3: CSARDFELAGARETQYF; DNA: TGCAGTGCTAGAGATTTTGAGTTAGCGGGGGCGCGAGAGACCCAGTACTTC
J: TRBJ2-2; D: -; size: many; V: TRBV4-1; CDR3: CASSYGENTGELFF; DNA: TGTGCCAGCAGTTACGGGGAAAACACCGGGGAGCTGTTTTTT
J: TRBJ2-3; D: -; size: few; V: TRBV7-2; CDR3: CASSPEPRTDTQYF; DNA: TGTGCCAGCAGCCCTGAGCCGCGCACAGATACGCAGTATTTT